The T cell receptor (beta chain) under discussion was sequenced for a study of OX40 agonist ivuxolimab in advanced cancers. The method was immunoSEQ multiplex PCR; TCRdb's version includes in-frame clones alone and lacks a portion of them. There are about 73,000 clones in the sample; around nine tenths occur only once, and around 0.5% lies in the top ten. Per the germline V gene, CDR1 is SQVTM and CDR2 is ANQGSEA. Trimming took 7 bases from V and 3 from J, leaving 5 bases between them. The CDR3 extends over 10 amino acids. The sequenced sample was CD4+ or CD8+ T cells sorted from blood, obtained in a trial of the OX40 agonist ivuxolimab. The TCR was taken from an adult with an advanced solid tumor such as melanoma, head and neck, liver or kidney cancer. The rearrangement uses TRBV29-1 and TRBJ2-3; D gene ambiguous. Here the CDR3 DNA reads TGCAGCGCTAGAACAGATACGCAGTATTTT. Its translation is CSARTDTQYF.